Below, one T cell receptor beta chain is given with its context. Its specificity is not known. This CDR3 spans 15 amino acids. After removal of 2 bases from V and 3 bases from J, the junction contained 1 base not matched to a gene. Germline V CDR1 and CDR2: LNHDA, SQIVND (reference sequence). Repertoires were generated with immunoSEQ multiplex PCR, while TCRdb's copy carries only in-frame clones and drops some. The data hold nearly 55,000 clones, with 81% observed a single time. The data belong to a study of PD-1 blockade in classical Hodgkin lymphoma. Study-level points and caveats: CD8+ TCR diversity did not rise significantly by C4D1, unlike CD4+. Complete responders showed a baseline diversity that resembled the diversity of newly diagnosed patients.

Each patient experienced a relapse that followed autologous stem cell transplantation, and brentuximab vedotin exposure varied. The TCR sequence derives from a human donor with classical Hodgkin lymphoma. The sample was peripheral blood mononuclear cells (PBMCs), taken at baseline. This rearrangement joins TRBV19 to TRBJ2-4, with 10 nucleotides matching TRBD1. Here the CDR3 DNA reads TGTGCCAGTAGTATACGGACAGGGGGCAAAAACATTCAGTACTTC. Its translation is CASSIRTGGKNIQYF.